This T cell receptor beta chain originates from a study of shared clonotypes between healthy human individuals. Study overall: Donors, aged 18 to 49, were a couple of women and a few men.

Between the trimmed V and J ends, which lost 0 bases and 1 base, there was a span of 4 bases. Looked up from germline, CDR1 is SGHNT and CDR2 is YYREEE (reference sequence). The CDR3 length is 13 residues. With regard to this clone: A much larger clone lies a single base off, so this may be a read error. The same CDR3 can be traced to other DNA sequences in this sample.

Profiled with immunoSEQ multiplex PCR; TCRdb holds only in-frame clones, not every one. The sample has approximately 740,000 clones, approximately 79% seen once. The chain combines TRBV5-4 with TRBJ1-1; D ambiguous. The sequenced sample consisted of memory CD4+ T cells sorted from blood. Subset of the sample: CD45RA-negative fraction. This TCR derives from a woman in her 30s in good health. The CDR3 sequence is CASSLDRNTEAFF. DNA for the CDR3: TGTGCCAGCAGCTTGGACAGGAACACTGAAGCTTTCTTT.